The clone carrying this T cell receptor (beta chain) came up many times. Its antigen is undetermined. The germline CDR1 and CDR2 sequences are SQVTM and ANQGSEA. The length of the CDR3 is 11 residues. V lost 7 bases and J lost 3, with 7 bases in between. Using its own MiXCR run on the PCR reads, TCRdb lists one record per CDR3 protein. Here the sample spans about 640,000 distinct CDR3 sequences, just under 20% being singletons. This entry belongs to a study of molecular identifiers for immune sequencing clone quantification. Broader study findings: Jurkat TCR RNA from one cell was spiked into approximately 1 million naive cells, and it was reportedly detectable there.

The material sequenced was naive CD8+ T cells from blood, with Jurkat cell RNA spiked in. Described subset: FACS-sorted CD8+CD4-CCR7+CD45RA+ naive T cells. The source of this sequence is a human donor in good health. Some libraries in this study had Jurkat cell RNA spiked in. The chain has TRBV29-1 and TRBJ2-1, with D uncertain. The CDR3 reads CSGKDYNEQFF. CDR3 coding DNA: TGCAGCGGGAAAGACTACAATGAGCAGTTCTTC.